The 29 T cell receptor beta chains below were found in one sample sequenced in a study of shared clonotypes between healthy human individuals. Only CD45RO-negative cells positively selected for CCR7 counted as naive CD8 cells, so terminally differentiated effector memory CD45RA+ cells were excluded. Sequenced by immunoSEQ multiplex PCR; TCRdb stores in-frame clones only, minus some. The data show millions of clones, with about 95% seen just once and about 1.1% held by the top ten. Material for sequencing was naive CD8+ T cells sorted from blood. Receptor source: a man aged 18 to 30 in good health.

The chain links TRBV7-9 to TRBJ2-2; D is possibly TRBD2 (5 bases). The CDR3 contains 13 residues. The V gene's germline CDR1 is SEHNR and CDR2 FQNEAQ (reference sequence). Trimming stripped 9 bases from V and 3 bases from J, with 11 bases between. Here the CDR3 DNA reads TGTGCCAGTTCCGGGGTTTACACCGGGGAGCTGTTTTTT. The encoded protein is CASSGVYTGELFF.

This sequence joins TRBV30 and TRBJ1-4; 8 nucleotides match TRBD1. The trim removed 1 base at V and 7 bases at J, leaving 5 bases unmatched. This CDR3 has 14 amino acids. The V gene's germline CDR1 is GTSNPN and CDR2 SVGIG (reference sequence). CDR3 DNA: TGTGCCTGGAGTGGGGGCCAGGGGGCTGAAAAACTGTTTTTT. Protein: CAWSGGQGAEKLFF.

A remark on this clone: This may be a read error: a much more frequent sequence differs by one nucleotide. V usage is TRBV14 and J usage is TRBJ2-7; no firm D call. The CDR3 consists of 11 residues. Germline V gene lookup returns CDR1 SGHDN and CDR2 FVKESK. V was pared by 4 bases and J by 4 bases, with 5 bases between. As DNA, the CDR3 is TGTGCCAGCAGCCTAGGGTACGAGCAGTACTTC. Translated: CASSLGYEQYF.

This clone has just a few counts. The V gene is TRBV21-1, the J gene TRBJ2-7; the table's D call of TRBD1 was not tested on the DNA. TRBV21-1 is reported as a pseudogene. The CDR3 loop spans 15 amino acids. CDR3 sequence reads: CASSKAAGGGYEQYF. CDR3 in DNA: TGTGCCAGCAGCAAAGCGGCAGGGGGTGGCTACGAGCAGTACTTC.

CDR3 protein: CASQRWIPFEPEAFF. In nucleotides, the CDR3 is TGTGCCAGCCAACGGTGGATTCCCTTTGAGCCTGAAGCTTTCTTT. The rearrangement uses TRBV5-6 and TRBJ1-1; D is unclear. CDR1 and CDR2 from the germline V gene are SGHDT and YYEEEE. Deletions cut 7 bases from V and 6 bases from J, with 22 bases between. The CDR3 spans 15 residues.

This chain uses TRBV18 with TRBJ1-1; D perhaps matches TRBD1 (6 bases). The CDR3 loop spans 14 amino acids. V lost 2 bases and J lost 6, with 13 bases in between. Per the germline V gene, CDR1 is KGHSH and CDR2 is LQKENI. The chain's CDR3 is CASSPWGQFSEAFF. The CDR3 DNA is TGTGCCAGCTCACCATGGGGACAATTTTCTGAAGCTTTCTTT. Together with reference TRBV18 and TRBJ1-1, the CDR3 gives the full variable domain: NAGVMQNPRHLVRRRGQEARLRCSPMKGHSHVYWYRQLPEEGLKFMVYLQKENIIDESGMPKERFSAEFPKEGPSILRIQQVVRGDSAAYFCASSPWGQFSEAFFGQGTRLTVV.

V gene TRBV19 combines with J gene TRBJ2-2; TRBD1 is a possible D gene (5 bases). The germline gives CDR1 LNHDA, CDR2 SQIVND (reference sequence). Trimming took off 3 bases at V and 0 bases at J, with 8 bases between the two ends. CDR3 length equals 15 residues. The DNA of the CDR3 is TGTGCCAGTAGTATCAGGGTCCCGAACACCGGGGAGCTGTTTTTT. Translating it yields CASSIRVPNTGELFF.

The V gene is TRBV6-6, the J gene TRBJ2-3; D gene unclear. CDR3 length equals 15 residues. The germline V gene has CDR1 MNHNY and CDR2 SVGAGI (reference sequence). V lost 2 bases, J lost 0 bases, and 9 bases lay in between. For the CDR3, the DNA is TGTGCCAGCAGTTACGTGGCGGCTAGCACAGATACGCAGTATTTT. Translated: CASSYVAASTDTQYF.

The chain is built from TRBV13 and TRBJ2-7; 9 bases map to TRBD1. The germline gives CDR1 PRHDT, CDR2 FYEKMQ (reference sequence). V shed 5 bases, J shed 1 base, and the junction held 6 bases outside the gene matches. This CDR3 is 15 amino acids long. The DNA for the CDR3 is TGTGCCAGCAGCGTAACAGGGGGCGCATCCTACGAGCAGTACTTC. Its translation is CASSVTGGASYEQYF.

The chain has TRBV29-1 and TRBJ2-7; D is unresolved. The CDR3 has 13 residues. CDR1 SQVTM and CDR2 ANQGSEA come from the germline V gene. V lost 7 bases and J 0 bases, leaving 13 bases between the germline ends. Here the CDR3 reads CSAIYGVSYEQYF. CDR3 coding DNA: TGCAGCGCCATCTATGGGGTCTCCTACGAGCAGTACTTC.

The chain couples TRBV5-4 to TRBJ2-3; 7 positions agree with TRBD1. The V and J ends lost 0 bases and 3 bases, in that order; junction bases with no gene match: 1. CDR1 and CDR2 from the germline V gene are SGHNT and YYREEE (reference sequence). This CDR3 has 14 residues. This CDR3 is CASSLEDRTDTQYF. The CDR3 DNA sequence: TGTGCCAGCAGCTTGGAGGACAGGACAGATACGCAGTATTTT.

The V call is TRBV4-1, the J call TRBJ1-1; TRBD1 is a possible D gene (5 bases). CDR3 length: 17 residues. Germline values: CDR1 MGHRA, CDR2 YSYEKL. The V end lost 0 bases, the J end lost 1 base, and 15 bases lay between the germline ends. The CDR3 loop is CASSQEPRVGANTEAFF. CDR3 bases: TGCGCCAGCAGCCAAGAACCCCGCGTAGGGGCGAACACTGAAGCTTTCTTT.

This clone is a singleton in its sample. V usage is TRBV13 and J usage is TRBJ2-1; D is unclear. The V end was cut by 3 bases, the J end by 7 bases, with 10 bases between. Germline V gene sequence: CDR1 PRHDT, CDR2 FYEKMQ (reference sequence). There are 13 residues in the CDR3. CDR3 nucleotides: TGTGCCAGCAGCTTCACCGCGAGGAATGAGCAGTTCTTC. It codes for CASSFTARNEQFF.

This clone was counted a single time. The chain recombines TRBV6-5 with TRBJ2-2; 7 bases fit TRBD1. V lost 4 bases to trimming and J lost 6 bases; unmatched junction nucleotides: 5. Germline values: CDR1 MNHEY, CDR2 SVGAGI. This CDR3 spans 14 amino acids. In DNA, the CDR3 is TGTGCCAGCAGTTTTCAGGGGGACGCCGGGGAGCTGTTTTTT. This gives the protein CASSFQGDAGELFF.

This rearrangement joins TRBV11-2 to TRBJ1-2; possibly TRBD1 for D (6 bases). CDR1 and CDR2 (germline): SGHAT, FQNNGV. Between the trimmed V and J ends, which lost 5 bases and 7 bases, there was a span of 14 bases. This CDR3 comprises 13 residues. The chain's CDR3 is CASSGPRGSGYTF. CDR3 nucleotide sequence: TGTGCCAGCAGCGGGCCAAGGGGGTCTGGCTACACCTTC.

The chain carries TRBV27 and TRBJ2-3; D is uncertain. V was pared by 1 base and J by 2 bases, with 13 bases between. CDR3 length: 16 amino acids. The germline V gene encodes CDR1 MNHEY and CDR2 SMNVEV (reference sequence). This chain's CDR3 is CASSLFPPPYTDTQYF. The DNA of the CDR3 is TGTGCCAGCAGTTTATTCCCGCCCCCCTACACAGATACGCAGTATTTT.

The chain links TRBV6-5 to TRBJ1-1, with D possibly matching TRBD1 (5 bases). Germline CDR1 MNHEY, CDR2 SVGAGI. CDR3 size: 15 residues. V was shortened by 1 base and J by 5 bases, with 14 bases between the two germline ends. CDR3 nucleotide sequence: TGTGCCAGCAGTTACTTCCAGGGAGAGGGAACTGAAGCTTTCTTT. It codes for CASSYFQGEGTEAFF.

The chain uses TRBV9 and TRBJ2-5, with TRBD2 matching over 14 bases. V gave up 4 bases and J gave up 4 bases; unmatched junction bases: 3. The CDR3 is 15 amino acids. Germline CDR1 and CDR2: SGDLS and YYNGEE. CDR3: CASSPGTSGRETQYF. Here the CDR3 DNA reads TGTGCCAGCAGCCCCGGGACTAGCGGGAGAGAGACCCAGTACTTC.

The CDR3 is CASSSQGPLAYEQYF. In DNA form, the CDR3 reads TGTGCCAGCAGCTCTCAGGGCCCTTTAGCATACGAGCAGTACTTC. The J gene is TRBJ2-5, the V gene TRBV5-6; D possibly corresponds to TRBD1 (5 bases). Matching the DNA end better, TRBJ2-7 makes the J call doubtful. Germline CDR1 is SGHDT and CDR2 is YYEEEE. This CDR3 has 15 residues.

V and J are TRBV7-9 and TRBJ2-7, with D perhaps matching TRBD1 (6 bases). CDR1 and CDR2 (germline): SEHNR, FQNEAQ (reference sequence). The CDR3 runs 16 residues. V was cut by 5 bases and J by 2 bases, with 19 bases left in between. CDR3 region: CASSGGGRQDPYEQYF. The CDR3 DNA sequence: TGTGCCAGCAGCGGCGGTGGAAGACAGGATCCCTACGAGCAGTACTTC. The variable domain in full, completed from reference TRBV7-9 and TRBJ2-7, reads DTGVSQNPRHKITKRGQNVTFRCDPISEHNRLYWYRQTLGQGPEFLTYFQNEAQLEKSRLLSDRFSAERPKGSFSTLEIQRTEQGDSAMYLCASSGGGRQDPYEQYFGPGTRLTVT.

This chain joins TRBV13 and TRBJ1-5; D gene ambiguous. CDR3 length: 13 residues. Germline V gene lookup returns CDR1 PRHDT and CDR2 FYEKMQ (reference sequence). V was clipped by 6 bases and J by 1 base, with 7 bases between them. CDR3 sequence: CASSSGSNQPQHF. The CDR3 DNA reads TGTGCCAGCAGTTCGGGGAGCAATCAGCCCCAGCATTTT.

V is TRBV27 and J is TRBJ2-7, with D maybe TRBD2 (6 bases). This CDR3 region has 13 residues. V was shortened by 2 bases and J by 6 bases, with 11 bases between the two germline ends. Germline CDR1 is MNHEY and CDR2 is SMNVEV (reference sequence). CDR3 nucleotide sequence: TGTGCCAGCAGTTTAGATCGGAGGGGCGAGCAGTACTTC. The encoded protein is CASSLDRRGEQYF.

This clone was observed once. The V call is TRBV27, the J call TRBJ2-7, with D possibly being TRBD1 or TRBD2 (5 bases each). Trimming stripped 6 bases from V and 6 bases from J, with 15 bases between. The V gene's germline CDR1 is MNHEY and CDR2 SMNVEV (reference sequence). The CDR3 covers 13 residues. The CDR3 DNA reads as TGTGCCAGCAGGCCGGGACCCCAGGTCGAGCAGTACTTC. It translates to CASRPGPQVEQYF.

This sequence joins TRBV4-1 and TRBJ2-3; D possibly corresponds to TRBD1 (6 bases). There are 15 residues in the CDR3. Looked up from germline, CDR1 is MGHRA and CDR2 is YSYEKL. Trimming took 4 bases from V and 1 from J, leaving 12 bases between them. The CDR3 DNA follows: TGCGCCAGCAGCCCTTACTCAGGGGGCACAGATACGCAGTATTTT. Translation gives CASSPYSGGTDTQYF.

This chain uses TRBV28 with TRBJ2-5; tentative D call: TRBD1 (5 bases). The ends were cut back, 6 bases at V and 0 bases at J, with 14 bases in the middle. This CDR3 has 15 residues. The germline gives CDR1 MDHEN, CDR2 SYDVKM. DNA for the CDR3: TGTGCCAGCAGCGAAGGGGCCCTGTACCAAGAGACCCAGTACTTC. Residues: CASSEGALYQETQYF. Combining the CDR3 with reference TRBV28 and TRBJ2-5 gives the whole variable domain DVKVTQSSRYLVKRTGEKVFLECVQDMDHENMFWYRQDPGLGLRLIYFSYDVKMKEKGDIPEGYSVSREKKERFSLILESASTNQTSMYLCASSEGALYQETQYFGPGTRLLVL.

The sample holds one count of this clone. The chain employs TRBV7-9 and TRBJ2-2; the D is unclear. The CDR3 covers 15 residues. Germline V CDR1 and CDR2: SEHNR, FQNEAQ (reference sequence). V was trimmed by 3 bases and J by 1 base, leaving 9 bases between them. The CDR3 sequence: CASSFGVGNTGELFF. The CDR3 bases are TGTGCCAGCAGCTTCGGAGTCGGGAACACCGGGGAGCTGTTTTTT.

This clone has only one observation. The chain couples TRBV4-1 to TRBJ2-2, with 10 bases fitting TRBD1. This CDR3 comprises 15 residues. Germline V gives CDR1 MGHRA, CDR2 YSYEKL. V shed 5 bases and J 5 bases; nucleotides not matched to a gene: 5. The CDR3 region has the DNA TGCGCCAGCAGCGAAGGGACAGGGGTGACCGGGGAGCTGTTTTTT. Its protein is CASSEGTGVTGELFF.

This clone has only one observation. This chain joins TRBV11-2 and TRBJ2-1; 7 bases are shared with TRBD2. CDR1 is SGHAT and CDR2 is FQNNGV in the germline V gene. V shed 5 bases and J 7 bases; nucleotides not matched to a gene: 14. The CDR3 sequence is 16 residues long. This chain's CDR3 is CASSPGGGQGQNEQFF. As DNA, the CDR3 is TGTGCCAGCAGCCCGGGAGGTGGACAAGGGCAAAATGAGCAGTTCTTC. The full variable domain, with the rest looked up from reference TRBV11-2 and TRBJ2-1, is EAGVAQSPRYKIIEKRQSVAFWCNPISGHATLYWYQQILGQGPKLLIQFQNNGVVDDSQLPKDRFSAERLKGVDSTLKIQPAKLEDSAVYLCASSPGGGQGQNEQFFGPGTRLTVL.

The gene calls are TRBV7-9 and TRBJ2-7; D ambiguous. The CDR3 is 15 amino acids. CDR1 is SEHNR and CDR2 is FQNEAQ in the germline V gene (reference sequence). Trimming took off 0 bases at V and 2 bases at J, with 11 bases between the two ends. In DNA, the CDR3 is TGTGCCAGCAGCTTAGCGGCGAGAGACCCCTACGAGCAGTACTTC. Translating gives CASSLAARDPYEQYF.